This T cell receptor (beta chain) was profiled in a study of OX40 agonist ivuxolimab in advanced cancers. About the study: Those treated in dose escalation had hepatocellular carcinoma, melanoma, renal cell cancer or head and neck cancer. Study results and caveats: There was clonal expansion of CD4+ and CD8+ blood T cells by week 6 at 0.1 to 3.0 mg/kg. The study found that CD8+ T cells averaged more expanded clones than CD4+.

On this clone: Its antigen is not known.

Trimming stripped 1 base from V and 7 bases from J, with 8 bases between. Germline V CDR1 and CDR2: SGHAT, FQNNGV. The CDR3 is 13 residues long. Assay: immunoSEQ multiplex PCR; the TCRdb copy retains only in-frame clones and omits some. The sample carries fewer than 65,000 clones, approximately 90% recorded once. Specimen: CD4+ or CD8+ T cells sorted from blood, collected in a trial of the OX40 agonist ivuxolimab. This TCR came from an adult with an advanced solid tumor such as melanoma, head and neck, liver or kidney cancer. This rearrangement joins TRBV11-2 to TRBJ1-5; D might be TRBD1 (5 bases). In nucleotides, the CDR3 is TGTGCCAGCAGCTTAGGTGAGGGGCAGCCCCAGCATTTT. This gives the protein CASSLGEGQPQHF.